In its sample, the clone carrying this T cell receptor beta chain was seen a few times. This entry is derived from a study of cytomegalovirus exposure and HLA in healthy donors. The germline gives CDR1 SGDLS, CDR2 YYNGEE. V lost 4 bases to trimming and J lost 7 bases; unmatched junction nucleotides: 6. The CDR3 is 14 residues long. In the PCR, 60 Vbeta and 13 Jbeta primers were used. The protocol was immunoSEQ multiplex PCR, while the TCRdb copy is restricted to in-frame clones and leaves out a portion. The sample yields about 170,000 clones, 70% to 80% seen once. The sequencing input was PBMCs. The TCR comes from a female donor in good health and CMV-seronegative. V usage is TRBV9 and J usage is TRBJ1-4; 8 bases map to TRBD1. The CDR3 nucleotides read TGTGCCAGCAGCCCCGACAGGGGAGGTGAAAAACTGTTTTTT. It encodes CASSPDRGGEKLFF.